This T cell receptor (beta chain) was sequenced in a study of response to subunit inactivated influenza vaccine. Whole-study results and caveats: The authors offered the suggestion that each seasonal influenza vaccination recruits few new T cells.

This clonotype has only a few counts. The antigen is unknown. Germline V CDR1 and CDR2: MDHEN, SYDVKM. The CDR3 has 15 amino acids. Trimming removed 6 bases at V and 4 bases at J, with 17 bases between. TCRdb itself ran the RT-PCR reads through MiXCR, one entry per CDR3 protein. This table holds about 500,000 distinct CDR3 sequences, about 15% found once. Material: CD4+ T cells sorted from PBMCs, obtained less than 30 months after vaccination. This TCR was recovered from a man in his fifties or sixties who received an inactivated influenza vaccine. The chain carries TRBV28 and TRBJ2-3; D is tentatively TRBD1 or TRBD2 (6 bases each). CDR3 sequence reads: CASRTRGFSADTQYF. CDR3 in DNA: TGTGCCAGCAGGACTAGGGGGTTTAGCGCAGATACGCAGTATTTT.